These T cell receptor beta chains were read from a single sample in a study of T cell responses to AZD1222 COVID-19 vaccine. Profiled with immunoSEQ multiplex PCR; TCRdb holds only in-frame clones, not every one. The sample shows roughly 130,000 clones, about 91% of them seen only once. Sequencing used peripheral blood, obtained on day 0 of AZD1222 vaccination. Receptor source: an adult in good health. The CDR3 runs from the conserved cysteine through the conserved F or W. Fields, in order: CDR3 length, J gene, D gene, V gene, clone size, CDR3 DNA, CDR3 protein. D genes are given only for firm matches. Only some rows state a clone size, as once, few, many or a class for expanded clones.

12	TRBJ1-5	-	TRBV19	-	TGTGCCTCAAGACAGGGCAATCAGCCCCAGCATTTT	CASRQGNQPQHF
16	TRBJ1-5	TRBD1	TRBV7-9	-	TGTGCCAGCAGCTCCCCCTTGGGACAGGGGGCTCAGCCCCAGCATTTT	CASSSPLGQGAQPQHF
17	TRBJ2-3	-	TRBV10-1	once	TGCGCCAGCAGTGAGTCGGCACCCGGGGGACCCACAGATACGCAGTATTTT	CASSESAPGGPTDTQYF
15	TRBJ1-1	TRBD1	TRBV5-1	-	TGCGCCAGCAGCTTGGCTGGGACAGTCGGCACTGAAGCTTTCTTT	CASSLAGTVGTEAFF
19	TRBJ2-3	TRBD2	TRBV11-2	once	TGTGCCAGCAGCTTCACTAGCGGGGGGTCGTCTTATAGCACAGATACGCAGTATTTT	CASSFTSGGSSYSTDTQYF
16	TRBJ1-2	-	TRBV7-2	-	TGTGCCAGCAGCTATACCACCGACAGGCGCCTCCTTGGCTACACCTTC	CASSYTTDRRLLGYTF
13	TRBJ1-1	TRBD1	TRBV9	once	TGTGCCAGCAGCACAGGGGGCTTGAATGAAGCTTTCTTT	CASSTGGLNEAFF
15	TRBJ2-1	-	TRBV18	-	TGTGCCAGCTCACCACAGACCAGTGGGAGCGGTGAGCAGTTCTTC	CASSPQTSGSGEQFF
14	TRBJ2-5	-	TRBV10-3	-	TGTGCCATCAGTGAGTCGGGCAGCCAAGAGACCCAGTACTTC	CAISESGSQETQYF
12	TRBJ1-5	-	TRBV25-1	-	TGTGCCAGCCGGAACAGGGAGATGCCCCAGCATTTT	CASRNREMPQHF
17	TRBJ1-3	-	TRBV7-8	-	TGTGCCAGCAGCTTATATGGGCGACTTAGCTCTGGAAACACCATATATTTT	CASSLYGRLSSGNTIYF
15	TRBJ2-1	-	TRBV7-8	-	TGTGCCAGCAGCTTAGTAGGGGGTTTCTACAATGAGCAGTTCTTC	CASSLVGGFYNEQFF
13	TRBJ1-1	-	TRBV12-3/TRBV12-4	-	TGTGCCAGCAGAGGGGACGGGAACACTGAAGCTTTCTTT	CASRGDGNTEAFF
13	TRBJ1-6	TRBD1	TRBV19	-	TGTGCCAGTACCGGACAGGGGGATTCACCCCTCCACTTT	CASTGQGDSPLHF
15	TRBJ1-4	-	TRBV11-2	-	TGTGCCAGCAGCTTACGTACTCCCACTAATGAAAAACTGTTTTTT	CASSLRTPTNEKLFF
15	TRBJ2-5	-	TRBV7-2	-	TGTGCCAGCAGACCTAAGACGGGTTTGGAAGAGACCCAGTACTTC	CASRPKTGLEETQYF
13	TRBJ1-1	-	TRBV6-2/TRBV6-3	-	TGTGCCAGCAGTGATTTCCGGGACGGTGAAGCTTTCTTT	CASSDFRDGEAFF
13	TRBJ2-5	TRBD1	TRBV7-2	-	TGTGCCAGCAGCCGGCAGGGGGAAGAGACCCAGTACTTC	CASSRQGEETQYF
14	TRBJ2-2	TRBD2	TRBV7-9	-	TGTGCCAGCAGCCTCGTCGGGGGGGCTGGGGAGCTGTTTTTT	CASSLVGGAGELFF
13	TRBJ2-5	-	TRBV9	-	TGTGCCAGCAGCGTAGGGCTGTTCCAGACCCAGTACTTC	CASSVGLFQTQYF
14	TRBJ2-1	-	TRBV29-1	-	TGCAGCGTTGGTCGGGCACAATCCTACAATGAGCAGTTCTTC	CSVGRAQSYNEQFF
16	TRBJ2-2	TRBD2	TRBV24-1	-	TGTGCCACCAGTGATGACCGGGGGGCGAACACCGGGGAGCTGTTTTTT	CATSDDRGANTGELFF
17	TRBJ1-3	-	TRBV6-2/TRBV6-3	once	TGTGCCAGCAGTCACCCCTCCCGGGCCAGCTCTGGAAACACCATATATTTT	CASSHPSRASSGNTIYF
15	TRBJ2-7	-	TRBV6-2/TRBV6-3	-	TGTGCCAGCAGTCGGATAGCGACTTTTGACTACGAGCAGTACTTC	CASSRIATFDYEQYF
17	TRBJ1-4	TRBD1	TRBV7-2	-	TGTGCCAGCAGCCAAGCGACAGCGCCAGGGGGGGGTGAAAAACTGTTTTTT	CASSQATAPGGGEKLFF
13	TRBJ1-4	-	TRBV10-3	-	TGTGCCATCAGTGAGGGCCTCTCTGAAAAACTGTTTTTT	CAISEGLSEKLFF
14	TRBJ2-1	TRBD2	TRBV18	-	TGTGCCAGCTCTGCGGGTAGCGGGGGTAATGAGCAGTTCTTC	CASSAGSGGNEQFF
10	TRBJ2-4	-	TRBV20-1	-	TGCAGTGCCGGACTGGCCGATCAGTACTTC	CSAGLADQYF
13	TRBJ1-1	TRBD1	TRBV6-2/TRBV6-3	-	TGTGCCAGCAGCTTCGACAGGGACACTGAAGCTTTCTTT	CASSFDRDTEAFF
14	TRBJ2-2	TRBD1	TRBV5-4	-	TGTGCCAGCAGCCTCGACAGGGGTGGCGGGGAGCTGTTTTTT	CASSLDRGGGELFF
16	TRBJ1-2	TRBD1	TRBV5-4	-	TGTGCCAGCAGCTTGGCAATACAGGGGGCGGAGTATGGCTACACCTTC	CASSLAIQGAEYGYTF
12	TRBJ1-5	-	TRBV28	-	TGTGCCAGCAGTCCAGGGAATCAGCCCCAGCATTTT	CASSPGNQPQHF
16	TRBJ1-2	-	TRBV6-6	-	TGTGCCAGCAGTTACTCCAATTCAGGGTATAGGAATGGCTACACCTTC	CASSYSNSGYRNGYTF
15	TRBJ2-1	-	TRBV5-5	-	TGTGCCAGCAGCTCCCGGGTTAGCTCCTACAATGAGCAGTTCTTC	CASSSRVSSYNEQFF
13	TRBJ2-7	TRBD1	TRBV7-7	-	TGTGCTAGCAGCCCTGACAGGGTGCGGGAGCAGTACTTC	CASSPDRVREQYF
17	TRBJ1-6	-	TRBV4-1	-	TGCGCCAGCAGCCAATACACATTGGCGCCCTATAATTCACCCCTCCACTTT	CASSQYTLAPYNSPLHF
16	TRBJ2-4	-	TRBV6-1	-	TGTGCCAGCAGTGAACTTCAAGGGGGGAGAGAAAACATTCAGTACTTC	CASSELQGGRENIQYF
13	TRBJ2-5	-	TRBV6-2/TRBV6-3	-	TGTGCCAGCAGTTCCGGGGGCCTAGAGACCCAGTACTTC	CASSSGGLETQYF
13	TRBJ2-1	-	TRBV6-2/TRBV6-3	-	TGTGCCAGCAGACCTAGGACTATCAATGAGCAGTTCTTC	CASRPRTINEQFF
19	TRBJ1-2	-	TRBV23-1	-	TGCGCCAGCAGTCACCTTGAGAACGGACTCCAGCCTTATAACTATGGCTACACCTTC	CASSHLENGLQPYNYGYTF
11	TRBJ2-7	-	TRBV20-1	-	TGCAGTGCTAGAGGCAGCTACGAGCAGTACTTC	CSARGSYEQYF
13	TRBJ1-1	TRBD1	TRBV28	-	TGTGCCAGCAGCGCGACAGGGGGCAGGGAAGCTTTCTTT	CASSATGGREAFF
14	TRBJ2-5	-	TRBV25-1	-	TGTGCCAGCAGTCCTCCCGGGTTTCAAGAGACCCAGTACTTC	CASSPPGFQETQYF